A single sample gave rise to the 2 T cell receptor beta chains below, sequenced in a study of shared clonotypes between healthy human individuals. CD45RO-negative, CCR7-positively selected cells formed the naive CD8 fraction, excluding terminally differentiated effector memory CD45RA+ cells. Clones were sequenced by immunoSEQ multiplex PCR, and TCRdb holds only the in-frame ones, with some missing. This sample has 700,000 to 950,000 clones; about 96% occur once, and the top ten carry 0.2% to 0.25%. Sequencing was performed on naive CD8+ T cells sorted from blood. These receptors were taken from a man aged 30 to 45 in good health.

J is TRBJ1-1 and V is TRBV7-9; TRBD1 matches 7 bases. The CDR3 has 14 amino acids. Trimming took 5 bases from V and 2 from J; bases not matched to a gene: 5. The germline V gene has CDR1 SEHNR and CDR2 FQNEAQ (reference sequence). The CDR3 loop reads CASSGGQPNTEAFF. CDR3 in DNA: TGTGCCAGCAGCGGGGGACAGCCCAACACTGAAGCTTTCTTT. The entire variable domain, with the rest obtained from reference TRBV7-9 and TRBJ1-1, is as follows: DTGVSQNPRHKITKRGQNVTFRCDPISEHNRLYWYRQTLGQGPEFLTYFQNEAQLEKSRLLSDRFSAERPKGSFSTLEIQRTEQGDSAMYLCASSGGQPNTEAFFGQGTRLTVV.

This clone is a singleton in its sample. This CDR3 is CASSIGTTYEQYF. CDR3 sequence (DNA): TGTGCCAGCAGCATCGGGACTACCTACGAGCAGTACTTC. The chain joins TRBV5-5 to TRBJ2-7, with 7 positions matching TRBD2. CDR3 length: 13 amino acids. Germline V gives CDR1 SGHKS, CDR2 YYEKEE (reference sequence). V lost 4 bases, J lost 2 bases, and 3 bases stayed unmatched.